These 27 T cell receptor beta chains were all obtained from the same sample, sequenced in a study of T cells in Graves' hyperthyroidism and ophthalmopathy. RNA transcripts gave rise to amplified TCR beta CDR3 regions. Researchers ran a first-round RT-PCR on the TCR CDR3 using the HTBI primer set. TCRdb re-called the multiplex PCR reads with MiXCR, one entry per CDR3 protein. The sample includes roughly 570,000 distinct CDR3 sequences, roughly 14% of them seen just once. The sample comprised blood. Receptors originate from a young woman with Graves' hyperthyroidism.

Concerning this clonotype itself: As the CDR3 is not closed by the conserved phenylalanine or tryptophan, this likely results from a read error. CDR3 DNA sequence: TGTGCCAGCTCTGGCGGGAATCAGCCCCAGCATTCT. Protein product: CASSGGNQPQHS. V and J are TRBV27 and TRBJ1-5, with no clear D. The V end was cut by 8 bases, the J end by 4 bases, with 9 bases between. Per the germline V gene, CDR1 is MNHEY and CDR2 is SMNVEV (reference sequence). This CDR3 has 12 residues.

This clonotype was seen at least ten times. The V gene is TRBV27, the J gene TRBJ1-5; TRBD1 might be the D (6 bases). Germline values: CDR1 MNHEY, CDR2 SMNVEV (reference sequence). Trimming removed 9 bases from V and 2 bases from J, with 14 bases in between. The length of the CDR3 is 14 residues. CDR3 coding DNA: TGTGCCAGTAGAGGGGGGGTTGGCAATCAGCCCCAGCATTTT. It yields the protein CASRGGVGNQPQHF.

V gene TRBV4-1 combines with J gene TRBJ2-1; 7 nucleotides agree with TRBD2. Germline assignment: CDR1 MGHRA and CDR2 YSYEKL. V shed 0 bases and J 0 bases; nucleotides not matched to a gene: 5. The CDR3 loop spans 17 amino acids. CDR3: CASSQEGEGISYNEQFF. CDR3 DNA: TGCGCCAGCAGCCAAGAAGGGGAGGGGATCTCCTACAATGAGCAGTTCTTC.

The chain couples TRBV20-1 to TRBJ2-3; 13 nucleotides line up with TRBD2. Germline V CDR1 and CDR2: DFQATT, SNEGSKA (reference sequence). The CDR3 is made up of 15 amino acids. The ends lost 6 bases at V and 3 bases at J; junction bases unmatched: 6. The CDR3 DNA reads as TGCAGTGCGCCTCCGGGACTAGCGGGAACAGATACGCAGTATTTT. Its protein is CSAPPGLAGTDTQYF.

This clonotype was counted between two and nine times. V gene TRBV6-5 combines with J gene TRBJ1-5; no reliable D call. This CDR3 has 14 residues. Germline CDR1 and CDR2: MNHEY and SVGAGI. V lost 2 bases and J 9 bases, leaving 14 bases between the germline ends. CDR3 in DNA: TGTGCCAGCAGTTACGCCGGAGGGTTGGGGCCCCAGCATTTT. Encoded protein: CASSYAGGLGPQHF.

V gene TRBV28 combines with J gene TRBJ2-1; the D gene could be TRBD1 or TRBD2 (5 bases each). V shed 9 bases and J shed 12 bases, with 30 bases lying between them. This CDR3 region has 16 residues. Germline V gene data show CDR1 as MDHEN and CDR2 as SYDVKM. For the CDR3, the DNA is TGTGCCAGTCTCGCGATTGGGACCTCCGGAATGATGGTGCAGTTCTTC. Amino acids: CASLAIGTSGMMVQFF. Looking up the rest from reference TRBV28 and TRBJ2-1 gives the full variable domain: DVKVTQSSRYLVKRTGEKVFLECVQDMDHENMFWYRQDPGLGLRLIYFSYDVKMKEKGDIPEGYSVSREKKERFSLILESASTNQTSMYLCASLAIGTSGMMVQFFGPGTRLTVL.

Ten or more counts support this clonotype. The CDR3 here is CASSSTSVSYEQYF. DNA for the CDR3: TGCGCCAGCAGCTCGACTAGCGTGTCCTACGAGCAGTACTTC. The genes are TRBV4-3 and TRBJ2-7; 8 bases are shared with TRBD2. Germline trimming cut 5 bases from V and 1 base from J; bases unmatched to any gene: 4. The CDR3 runs 14 residues. Germline V CDR1 and CDR2: LGHNA, YSLEER.

This clonotype was observed a handful of times. V usage is TRBV27 and J usage is TRBJ2-1, with TRBD1 matching over 12 bases. The germline gives CDR1 MNHEY, CDR2 SMNVEV (reference sequence). The V and J ends lost 3 bases and 5 bases, in that order; junction bases with no gene match: 2. The CDR3 runs 15 residues. The DNA of the CDR3 is TGTGCCAGCAGTTTGGGACAGGGGGCTGACAATGAGCAGTTCTTC. Amino acid sequence: CASSLGQGADNEQFF.

Only one count was recorded for this clonotype. This sequence joins TRBV5-5 and TRBJ2-5, with 8 bases matching TRBD2. The CDR3 has 13 residues. In germline, CDR1 is SGHKS, CDR2 YYEKEE (reference sequence). V was clipped by 7 bases and J by 5 bases; unmatched bases: 7. In nucleotides, the CDR3 is TGTGCCAGCTCAGCGGGAGTGGTGGAGACCCAGTACTTC. Its protein product is CASSAGVVETQYF.

At least ten counts were recorded for this clonotype. This chain connects TRBV30 to TRBJ2-1; D is unresolved. There are 14 residues in the CDR3. The V end lost 4 bases, the J end lost 3 bases, and 13 bases lay between the germline ends. In germline, CDR1 is GTSNPN, CDR2 SVGIG (reference sequence). CDR3 sequence reads: CAWTFRDHYNEQFF. The CDR3 DNA reads TGTGCCTGGACATTCCGCGATCACTACAATGAGCAGTTCTTC.

The chain links TRBV3-1 to TRBJ2-5; 12 nucleotides line up with TRBD2. This CDR3 is built from 15 residues. V shed 7 bases and J 12 bases; nucleotides not matched to a gene: 15. Germline-derived CDR1 and CDR2 are LGHDT and YNNKEL (reference sequence). This CDR3 reads CASTPGTSGWGPEYF. Here the CDR3 DNA reads TGTGCCAGCACCCCCGGGACTAGCGGGTGGGGACCGGAGTACTTC.

This clonotype occurred many times. This chain joins TRBV12-3 or TRBV12-4 and TRBJ1-6; perhaps TRBD1 as D (6 bases). The CDR3 covers 14 residues. V was trimmed by 6 bases and J by 7 bases, leaving 13 bases between them. This CDR3 is CASRSGTPNSPLHF. DNA of the CDR3: TGTGCCAGCAGGTCCGGGACACCCAATTCACCCCTCCACTTT.

Comments on this clonotype: A much larger clone lies one base from this, so it may be a read error. The J gene is TRBJ2-7, the V gene TRBV19, with D hard to call. V lost 6 bases and J 5 bases, leaving 14 bases between the germline ends. Germline CDR1 is LNHDA and CDR2 is SQIVND (reference sequence). CDR3 size: 13 residues. The CDR3 bases are TGTGCCAGTAGCGTATATGACAACGACGAGCAGTACTTC. Protein sequence: CASSVYDNDEQYF.

The table lists this clonotype with many counts. The chain has TRBV7-8 and TRBJ2-1; 11 bases align to TRBD2. The CDR3 sequence is 15 residues long. The J segment lost 6 bases and the V segment lost 5 bases, leaving 6 bases of the junction unmatched. The germline V gene has CDR1 SGHVS and CDR2 FQNEAQ. CDR3 protein: CASSPLAGVGNEQFF. Here the CDR3 DNA reads TGTGCCAGCAGCCCACTAGCGGGAGTTGGCAATGAGCAGTTCTTC.

Points on this clonotype: This sequence may be a read error, since a much larger clone differs from it by one base. The genes are TRBV12-3 or TRBV12-4 and TRBJ1-5; D is undetermined. The CDR3 sequence is 15 residues long. CDR3 region: CTSSLGSELYPPQHF. The CDR3 DNA reads TGTACCAGCAGTTTAGGGTCAGAACTCTATCCGCCCCAGCATTTT.

V gene TRBV7-9 combines with J gene TRBJ2-5, with 8 nucleotides matching TRBD2. In germline, CDR1 is SEHNR, CDR2 FQNEAQ (reference sequence). This CDR3 region has 15 residues. The ends lost 5 bases at V and 4 bases at J; junction bases unmatched: 9. The DNA for the CDR3 is TGTGCCAGCAGCCCTGAGCGGGAGTCGGGAGAGACCCAGTACTTC. Encoded protein: CASSPERESGETQYF.

There are a few counts of this clonotype. The rearrangement links TRBV20-1 to TRBJ2-7; a possible D gene is TRBD2 (6 bases). The CDR3 extends over 11 amino acids. V gave up 5 bases and J gave up 4 bases, with 9 bases separating them. CDR1 and CDR2 from the germline V gene are DFQATT and SNEGSKA (reference sequence). The CDR3 is CSAHGGYEQYF. The CDR3 DNA reads as TGCAGTGCTCACGGGGGTTACGAGCAGTACTTC.

The chain combines TRBV30 with TRBJ2-5; weak D call: TRBD2 (5 bases). The CDR3 length is 14 residues. Trimming pared 3 bases from V and 4 bases from J, leaving 15 bases between. From germline, CDR1 is GTSNPN and CDR2 SVGIG (reference sequence). DNA of the CDR3: TGTGCCTGGAGGGCATTGGGAGTTTTAGAGACCCAGTACTTC. This sequence encodes CAWRALGVLETQYF. Variable domain in full (rest from reference TRBV30 and TRBJ2-5): SQTIHQWPATLVQPVGSPLSLECTVEGTSNPNLYWYRQAAGRGLQLLFYSVGIGQISSEVPQNLSASRPQDRQFILSSKKLLLSDSGFYLCAWRALGVLETQYFGPGTRLLVL.

V is TRBV27 and J is TRBJ2-1; D is possibly TRBD2 (6 bases). The germline CDR1 and CDR2 sequences are MNHEY and SMNVEV (reference sequence). V was trimmed by 6 bases and J by 0 bases, leaving 9 bases between them. This CDR3 comprises 14 residues. CDR3 sequence: CASSAGSSYNEQFF. The CDR3 nucleotides read TGTGCCAGCAGCGCGGGATCCTCCTACAATGAGCAGTTCTTC.

This clonotype was counted ten times or more. This sequence joins TRBV5-1 and TRBJ2-7, with no clear D. V was pared by 0 bases and J by 5 bases, with 12 bases between. This CDR3 spans 14 amino acids. CDR1 and CDR2 from the germline V gene are SGHRS and YFSETQ. The CDR3 nucleotides are TGCGCCAGCAGCTTGGCTGGGGTAAGCGACGAGCAGTACTTC. Protein: CASSLAGVSDEQYF.

The chain couples TRBV5-1 to TRBJ2-1; 12 bases agree with TRBD2. Per the germline V gene, CDR1 is SGHRS and CDR2 is YFSETQ. V lost 0 bases to trimming and J lost 7 bases; unmatched junction nucleotides: 5. CDR3 size: 16 residues. CDR3 sequence: CASSLEPSGRVNEQFF. The CDR3 bases are TGCGCCAGCAGCTTGGAGCCTAGCGGGAGGGTGAATGAGCAGTTCTTC.

This clonotype came up many times. This chain uses TRBV7-9 with TRBJ2-2; D ambiguous. The CDR3 loop spans 15 amino acids. Trimming took off 0 bases at V and 2 bases at J, with 7 bases between the two ends. CDR1 and CDR2 (germline): SEHNR, FQNEAQ (reference sequence). This CDR3 reads CASSLAVANTGELFF. DNA of the CDR3: TGTGCCAGCAGCTTAGCGGTCGCCAACACCGGGGAGCTGTTTTTT.

This clonotype was seen a few times. The chain recombines TRBV6-1 with TRBJ2-3, with 11 bases aligning to TRBD1. Looked up from germline, CDR1 is MNHNS and CDR2 is SASEGT. J lost 2 bases, V lost 5 bases, and 6 bases had no gene match. The CDR3 runs 16 residues. CDR3 DNA: TGTGCCAGCAGTTGGACAGGGGGCTATTACACAGATACGCAGTATTTT. Its translation is CASSWTGGYYTDTQYF.

The CDR3 region is CASSPISGLAGGPNEQYF. The CDR3 coding sequence is TGTGCCAGCAGTCCCATTTCGGGGCTAGCGGGAGGGCCAAACGAGCAGTACTTC. The chain joins TRBV28 to TRBJ2-7; 12 bases fit TRBD2. The J segment lost 5 bases and the V segment lost 5 bases, leaving 16 bases of the junction unmatched. The CDR3 sequence is 18 residues long. Germline V gives CDR1 MDHEN, CDR2 SYDVKM.

This clonotype was observed many times. The chain links TRBV12-3 or TRBV12-4 to TRBJ1-2; D ambiguous. CDR3 length equals 13 residues. V dropped 1 base and J dropped 6 bases, with 9 bases sitting between them. This CDR3 reads CASSLGALDGYTF. The CDR3 nucleotides are TGTGCCAGCAGTTTAGGGGCATTAGATGGCTACACCTTC.

Comment on this clonotype: A single base separates this from a much larger clone, so it may be a read error. This chain joins TRBV10-3 and TRBJ1-1; a weak D match, TRBD1 (5 bases). CDR1 ENHRY and CDR2 SYGVKD come from the germline V gene. CDR3 size: 16 residues. CDR3 protein: CAISLLGDALNTEASF. The CDR3 coding sequence is TGTGCCATCAGCCTCCTTGGGGACGCTCTTAACACTGAAGCTTCCTTT.

V and J are TRBV6-5 and TRBJ2-3; D uncertain. Trimming stripped 2 bases from V and 2 bases from J, with 11 bases between. The CDR3 contains 15 residues. Germline V gives CDR1 MNHEY, CDR2 SVGAGI. Written as DNA, the CDR3 is TGTGCCAGCAGTTACCTCGGTGGTACCACAGATACGCAGTATTTT. It yields the protein CASSYLGGTTDTQYF.